In this sample, the clone carrying this TCR beta chain turned up once. Measured with immunoSEQ multiplex PCR; TCRdb has only the in-frame clones, and not every one. The table shows about 8,000 clones, with less than 65% occurring only once. Treatment in this sample: randomized to nivolumab then ipilimumab (arm A) or the reverse (arm B). No patient had prior DNA-damaging chemotherapy. From thawed PBMCs, live CD3+CD8+ cells negative for CD19 and CD56 were sorted. This specimen belongs to a study of sequential checkpoint blockade in melanoma. Study information: Randomization was 1:1 between first-line nivolumab→ipilimumab and ipilimumab→nivolumab. Each arm's sequence ended with maintenance nivolumab.

CDR3 size: 16 residues. CDR1 and CDR2 from the germline V gene are SGHAT and FQNNGV. Trimming took 1 base from V and 5 from J; bases not matched to a gene: 6. This chain links TRBV11-2 with TRBJ2-7, with 12 bases lining up with TRBD2. The sequence derives from a human donor with melanoma. The specimen comprised CD8+ T cells sorted from blood (inferred from file names), sampled from a patient given nivolumab and ipilimumab in sequence. The CDR3 DNA reads as TGTGCCAGCAGCTTAGCACCTAGCGGGAGGGTTCACGAGCAGTACTTC. This translates into CASSLAPSGRVHEQYF.